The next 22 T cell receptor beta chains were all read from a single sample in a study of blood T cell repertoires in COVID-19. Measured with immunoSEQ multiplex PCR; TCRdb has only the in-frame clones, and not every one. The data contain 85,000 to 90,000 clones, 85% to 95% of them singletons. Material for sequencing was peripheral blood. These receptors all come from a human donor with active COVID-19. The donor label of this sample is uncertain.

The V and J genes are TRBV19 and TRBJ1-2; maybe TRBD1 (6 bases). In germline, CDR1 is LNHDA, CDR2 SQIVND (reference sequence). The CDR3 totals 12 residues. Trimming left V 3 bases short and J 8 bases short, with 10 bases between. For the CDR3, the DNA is TGTGCCAGTAGTATCAGGGGCGGGGGCTACACCTTC. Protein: CASSIRGGGYTF.

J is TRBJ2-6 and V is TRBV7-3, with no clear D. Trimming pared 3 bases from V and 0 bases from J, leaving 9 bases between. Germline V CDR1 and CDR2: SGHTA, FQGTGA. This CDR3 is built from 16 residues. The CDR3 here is CASSFGRSSGANVLTF. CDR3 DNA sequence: TGTGCCAGCAGCTTCGGCCGGAGCTCTGGGGCCAACGTCCTGACTTTC.

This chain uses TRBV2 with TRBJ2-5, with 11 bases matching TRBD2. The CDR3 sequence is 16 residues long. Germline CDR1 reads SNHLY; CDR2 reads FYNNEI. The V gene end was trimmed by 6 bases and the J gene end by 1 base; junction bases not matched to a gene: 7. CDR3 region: CASSETSGGFQETQYF. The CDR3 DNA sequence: TGTGCCAGCAGCGAAACTAGCGGGGGTTTCCAAGAGACCCAGTACTTC.

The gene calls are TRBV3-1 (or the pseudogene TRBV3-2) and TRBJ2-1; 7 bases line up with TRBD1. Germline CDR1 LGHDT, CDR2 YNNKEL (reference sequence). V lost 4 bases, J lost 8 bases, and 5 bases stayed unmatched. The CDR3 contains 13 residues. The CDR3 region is CASSRRQGYEQFF. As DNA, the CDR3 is TGTGCCAGCAGCCGCCGACAGGGCTATGAGCAGTTCTTC.

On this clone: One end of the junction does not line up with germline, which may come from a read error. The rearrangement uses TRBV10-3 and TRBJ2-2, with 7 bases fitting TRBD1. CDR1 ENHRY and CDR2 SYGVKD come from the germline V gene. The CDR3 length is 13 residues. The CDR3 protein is CAISGTDTGELFF. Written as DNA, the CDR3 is TGTGCCATAAGTGGGACAGACACCGGGGAGCTGTTTTTT.

The CDR3 here is CASSSQGPGNTIYF. The CDR3 DNA reads TGCGCCAGCAGCTCACAGGGACCTGGAAACACCATATATTTT. The rearrangement uses TRBV5-1 and TRBJ1-3; D may be TRBD1 (6 bases). Germline V gene lookup returns CDR1 SGHRS and CDR2 YFSETQ. The CDR3 has 14 amino acids. Trimming pared 3 bases from V and 2 bases from J, leaving 9 bases between.

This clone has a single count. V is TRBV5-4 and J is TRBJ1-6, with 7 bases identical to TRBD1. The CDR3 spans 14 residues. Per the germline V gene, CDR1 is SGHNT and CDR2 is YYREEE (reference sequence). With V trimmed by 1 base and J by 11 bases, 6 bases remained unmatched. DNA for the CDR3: TGTGCCAGCAGCTTGTCCAACAGGGGTCCACCCCTCCACTTT. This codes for CASSLSNRGPPLHF.

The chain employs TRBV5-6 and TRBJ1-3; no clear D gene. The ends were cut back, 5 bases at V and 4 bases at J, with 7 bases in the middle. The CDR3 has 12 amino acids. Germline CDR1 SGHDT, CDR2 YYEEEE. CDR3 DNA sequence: TGTGCCAGCAGTTACAAAGGAAACACCATATATTTT. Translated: CASSYKGNTIYF.

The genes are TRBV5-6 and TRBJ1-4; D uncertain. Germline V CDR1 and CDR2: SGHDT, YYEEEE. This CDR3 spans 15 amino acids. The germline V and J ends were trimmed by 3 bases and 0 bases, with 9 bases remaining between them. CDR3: CASSSERSTNEKLFF. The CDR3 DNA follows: TGTGCCAGCAGCTCGGAGAGATCAACTAATGAAAAACTGTTTTTT.

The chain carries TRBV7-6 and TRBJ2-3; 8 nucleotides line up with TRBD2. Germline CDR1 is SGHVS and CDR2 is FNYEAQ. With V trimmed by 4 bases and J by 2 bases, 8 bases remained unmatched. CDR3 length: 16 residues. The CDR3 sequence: CASSSEPGLVTDTQYF. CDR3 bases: TGTGCCAGCAGCTCGGAGCCGGGACTAGTCACAGATACGCAGTATTTT. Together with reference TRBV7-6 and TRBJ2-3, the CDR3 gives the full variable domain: GAGVSQSPRYKVTKRGQDVALRCDPISGHVSLYWYRQALGQGPEFLTYFNYEAQQDKSGLPNDRFSAERPEGSISTLTIQRTEQRDSAMYRCASSSEPGLVTDTQYFGPGTRLTVL.

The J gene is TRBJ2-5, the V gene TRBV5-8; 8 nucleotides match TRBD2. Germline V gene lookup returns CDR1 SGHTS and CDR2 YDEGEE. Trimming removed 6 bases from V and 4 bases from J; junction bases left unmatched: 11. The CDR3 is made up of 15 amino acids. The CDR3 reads CASILSWSGRETQYF. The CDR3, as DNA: TGTGCCAGCATCCTCTCGTGGAGCGGGAGAGAGACCCAGTACTTC.

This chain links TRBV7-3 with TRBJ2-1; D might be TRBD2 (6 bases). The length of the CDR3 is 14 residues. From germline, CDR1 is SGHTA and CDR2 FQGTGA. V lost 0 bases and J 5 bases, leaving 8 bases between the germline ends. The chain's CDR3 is CASSLTRTNNEQFF. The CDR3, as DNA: TGTGCCAGCAGCTTAACCCGGACTAACAATGAGCAGTTCTTC.

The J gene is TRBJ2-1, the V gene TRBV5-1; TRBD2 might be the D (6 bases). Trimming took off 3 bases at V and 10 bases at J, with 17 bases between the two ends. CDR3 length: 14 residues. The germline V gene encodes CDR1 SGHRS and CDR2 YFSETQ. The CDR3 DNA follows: TGCGCCAGCAGCTCGGGGGACTCCTCTGGGGAGCAGTTCTTC. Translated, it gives CASSSGDSSGEQFF.

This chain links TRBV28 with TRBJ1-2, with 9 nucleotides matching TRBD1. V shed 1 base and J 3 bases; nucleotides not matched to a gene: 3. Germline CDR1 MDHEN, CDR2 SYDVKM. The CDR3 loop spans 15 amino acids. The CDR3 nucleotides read TGTGCCAGCAGTTTATTCAGGACAGGGGACTATGGCTACACCTTC. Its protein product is CASSLFRTGDYGYTF.

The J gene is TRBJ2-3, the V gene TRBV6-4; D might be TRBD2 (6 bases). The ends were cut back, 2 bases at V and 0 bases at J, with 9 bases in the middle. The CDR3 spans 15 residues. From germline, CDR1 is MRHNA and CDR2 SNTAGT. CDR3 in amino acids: CASSDAAGSTDTQYF. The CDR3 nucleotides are TGTGCCAGCAGTGACGCGGCGGGGAGCACAGATACGCAGTATTTT.

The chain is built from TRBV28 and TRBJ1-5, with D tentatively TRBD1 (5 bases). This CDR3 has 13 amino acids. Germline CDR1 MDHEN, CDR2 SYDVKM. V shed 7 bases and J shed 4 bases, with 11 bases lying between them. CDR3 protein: CASTDNRNQPQHF. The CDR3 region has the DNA TGTGCCAGCACCGACAACAGGAATCAGCCCCAGCATTTT.

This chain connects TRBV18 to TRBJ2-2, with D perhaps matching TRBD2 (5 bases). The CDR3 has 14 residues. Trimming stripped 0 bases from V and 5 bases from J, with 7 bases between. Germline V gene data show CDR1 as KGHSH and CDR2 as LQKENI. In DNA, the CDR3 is TGTGCCAGCTCACCACCCCGGGGAACCGGGGAGCTGTTTTTT. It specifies CASSPPRGTGELFF.

CDR3 sequence: CASSLVPVIEPTNEKLFF. The DNA of the CDR3 is TGCGCCAGCAGCTTGGTTCCGGTAATTGAACCAACTAATGAAAAACTGTTTTTT. The gene calls are TRBV5-1 and TRBJ1-4; D not resolved. The germline V and J ends were trimmed by 0 bases and 0 bases, with 15 bases remaining between them. Germline loops: CDR1 SGHRS, CDR2 YFSETQ. CDR3 size: 18 residues.

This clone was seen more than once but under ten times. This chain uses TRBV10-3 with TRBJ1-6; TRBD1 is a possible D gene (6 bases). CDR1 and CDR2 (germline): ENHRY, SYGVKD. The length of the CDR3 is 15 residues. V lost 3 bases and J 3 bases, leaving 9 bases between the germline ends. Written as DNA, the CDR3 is TGTGCCATCAGTGAACACAGGGACTATAATTCACCCCTCCACTTT. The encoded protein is CAISEHRDYNSPLHF.

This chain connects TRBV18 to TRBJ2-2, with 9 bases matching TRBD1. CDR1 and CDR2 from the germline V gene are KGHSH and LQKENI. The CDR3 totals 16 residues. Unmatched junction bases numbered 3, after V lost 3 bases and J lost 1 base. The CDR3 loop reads CASSPRGQGNTGELFF. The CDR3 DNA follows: TGTGCCAGCTCACCCAGGGGACAGGGGAACACCGGGGAGCTGTTTTTT.

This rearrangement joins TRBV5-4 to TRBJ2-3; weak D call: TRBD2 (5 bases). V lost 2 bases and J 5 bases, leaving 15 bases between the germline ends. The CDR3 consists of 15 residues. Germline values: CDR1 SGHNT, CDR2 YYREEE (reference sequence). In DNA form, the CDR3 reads TGTGCCAGCAGCTTTACTAGAACTTCGGAAGATACGCAGTATTTT. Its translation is CASSFTRTSEDTQYF.

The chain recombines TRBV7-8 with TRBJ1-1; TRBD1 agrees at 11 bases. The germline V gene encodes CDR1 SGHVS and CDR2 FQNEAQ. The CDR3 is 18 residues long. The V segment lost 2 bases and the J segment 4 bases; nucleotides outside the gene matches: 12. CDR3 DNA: TGTGCCAGCAGCTTAAAGTGGACAGGGGGCTGGGATGGCACTGAAGCTTTCTTT. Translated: CASSLKWTGGWDGTEAFF.